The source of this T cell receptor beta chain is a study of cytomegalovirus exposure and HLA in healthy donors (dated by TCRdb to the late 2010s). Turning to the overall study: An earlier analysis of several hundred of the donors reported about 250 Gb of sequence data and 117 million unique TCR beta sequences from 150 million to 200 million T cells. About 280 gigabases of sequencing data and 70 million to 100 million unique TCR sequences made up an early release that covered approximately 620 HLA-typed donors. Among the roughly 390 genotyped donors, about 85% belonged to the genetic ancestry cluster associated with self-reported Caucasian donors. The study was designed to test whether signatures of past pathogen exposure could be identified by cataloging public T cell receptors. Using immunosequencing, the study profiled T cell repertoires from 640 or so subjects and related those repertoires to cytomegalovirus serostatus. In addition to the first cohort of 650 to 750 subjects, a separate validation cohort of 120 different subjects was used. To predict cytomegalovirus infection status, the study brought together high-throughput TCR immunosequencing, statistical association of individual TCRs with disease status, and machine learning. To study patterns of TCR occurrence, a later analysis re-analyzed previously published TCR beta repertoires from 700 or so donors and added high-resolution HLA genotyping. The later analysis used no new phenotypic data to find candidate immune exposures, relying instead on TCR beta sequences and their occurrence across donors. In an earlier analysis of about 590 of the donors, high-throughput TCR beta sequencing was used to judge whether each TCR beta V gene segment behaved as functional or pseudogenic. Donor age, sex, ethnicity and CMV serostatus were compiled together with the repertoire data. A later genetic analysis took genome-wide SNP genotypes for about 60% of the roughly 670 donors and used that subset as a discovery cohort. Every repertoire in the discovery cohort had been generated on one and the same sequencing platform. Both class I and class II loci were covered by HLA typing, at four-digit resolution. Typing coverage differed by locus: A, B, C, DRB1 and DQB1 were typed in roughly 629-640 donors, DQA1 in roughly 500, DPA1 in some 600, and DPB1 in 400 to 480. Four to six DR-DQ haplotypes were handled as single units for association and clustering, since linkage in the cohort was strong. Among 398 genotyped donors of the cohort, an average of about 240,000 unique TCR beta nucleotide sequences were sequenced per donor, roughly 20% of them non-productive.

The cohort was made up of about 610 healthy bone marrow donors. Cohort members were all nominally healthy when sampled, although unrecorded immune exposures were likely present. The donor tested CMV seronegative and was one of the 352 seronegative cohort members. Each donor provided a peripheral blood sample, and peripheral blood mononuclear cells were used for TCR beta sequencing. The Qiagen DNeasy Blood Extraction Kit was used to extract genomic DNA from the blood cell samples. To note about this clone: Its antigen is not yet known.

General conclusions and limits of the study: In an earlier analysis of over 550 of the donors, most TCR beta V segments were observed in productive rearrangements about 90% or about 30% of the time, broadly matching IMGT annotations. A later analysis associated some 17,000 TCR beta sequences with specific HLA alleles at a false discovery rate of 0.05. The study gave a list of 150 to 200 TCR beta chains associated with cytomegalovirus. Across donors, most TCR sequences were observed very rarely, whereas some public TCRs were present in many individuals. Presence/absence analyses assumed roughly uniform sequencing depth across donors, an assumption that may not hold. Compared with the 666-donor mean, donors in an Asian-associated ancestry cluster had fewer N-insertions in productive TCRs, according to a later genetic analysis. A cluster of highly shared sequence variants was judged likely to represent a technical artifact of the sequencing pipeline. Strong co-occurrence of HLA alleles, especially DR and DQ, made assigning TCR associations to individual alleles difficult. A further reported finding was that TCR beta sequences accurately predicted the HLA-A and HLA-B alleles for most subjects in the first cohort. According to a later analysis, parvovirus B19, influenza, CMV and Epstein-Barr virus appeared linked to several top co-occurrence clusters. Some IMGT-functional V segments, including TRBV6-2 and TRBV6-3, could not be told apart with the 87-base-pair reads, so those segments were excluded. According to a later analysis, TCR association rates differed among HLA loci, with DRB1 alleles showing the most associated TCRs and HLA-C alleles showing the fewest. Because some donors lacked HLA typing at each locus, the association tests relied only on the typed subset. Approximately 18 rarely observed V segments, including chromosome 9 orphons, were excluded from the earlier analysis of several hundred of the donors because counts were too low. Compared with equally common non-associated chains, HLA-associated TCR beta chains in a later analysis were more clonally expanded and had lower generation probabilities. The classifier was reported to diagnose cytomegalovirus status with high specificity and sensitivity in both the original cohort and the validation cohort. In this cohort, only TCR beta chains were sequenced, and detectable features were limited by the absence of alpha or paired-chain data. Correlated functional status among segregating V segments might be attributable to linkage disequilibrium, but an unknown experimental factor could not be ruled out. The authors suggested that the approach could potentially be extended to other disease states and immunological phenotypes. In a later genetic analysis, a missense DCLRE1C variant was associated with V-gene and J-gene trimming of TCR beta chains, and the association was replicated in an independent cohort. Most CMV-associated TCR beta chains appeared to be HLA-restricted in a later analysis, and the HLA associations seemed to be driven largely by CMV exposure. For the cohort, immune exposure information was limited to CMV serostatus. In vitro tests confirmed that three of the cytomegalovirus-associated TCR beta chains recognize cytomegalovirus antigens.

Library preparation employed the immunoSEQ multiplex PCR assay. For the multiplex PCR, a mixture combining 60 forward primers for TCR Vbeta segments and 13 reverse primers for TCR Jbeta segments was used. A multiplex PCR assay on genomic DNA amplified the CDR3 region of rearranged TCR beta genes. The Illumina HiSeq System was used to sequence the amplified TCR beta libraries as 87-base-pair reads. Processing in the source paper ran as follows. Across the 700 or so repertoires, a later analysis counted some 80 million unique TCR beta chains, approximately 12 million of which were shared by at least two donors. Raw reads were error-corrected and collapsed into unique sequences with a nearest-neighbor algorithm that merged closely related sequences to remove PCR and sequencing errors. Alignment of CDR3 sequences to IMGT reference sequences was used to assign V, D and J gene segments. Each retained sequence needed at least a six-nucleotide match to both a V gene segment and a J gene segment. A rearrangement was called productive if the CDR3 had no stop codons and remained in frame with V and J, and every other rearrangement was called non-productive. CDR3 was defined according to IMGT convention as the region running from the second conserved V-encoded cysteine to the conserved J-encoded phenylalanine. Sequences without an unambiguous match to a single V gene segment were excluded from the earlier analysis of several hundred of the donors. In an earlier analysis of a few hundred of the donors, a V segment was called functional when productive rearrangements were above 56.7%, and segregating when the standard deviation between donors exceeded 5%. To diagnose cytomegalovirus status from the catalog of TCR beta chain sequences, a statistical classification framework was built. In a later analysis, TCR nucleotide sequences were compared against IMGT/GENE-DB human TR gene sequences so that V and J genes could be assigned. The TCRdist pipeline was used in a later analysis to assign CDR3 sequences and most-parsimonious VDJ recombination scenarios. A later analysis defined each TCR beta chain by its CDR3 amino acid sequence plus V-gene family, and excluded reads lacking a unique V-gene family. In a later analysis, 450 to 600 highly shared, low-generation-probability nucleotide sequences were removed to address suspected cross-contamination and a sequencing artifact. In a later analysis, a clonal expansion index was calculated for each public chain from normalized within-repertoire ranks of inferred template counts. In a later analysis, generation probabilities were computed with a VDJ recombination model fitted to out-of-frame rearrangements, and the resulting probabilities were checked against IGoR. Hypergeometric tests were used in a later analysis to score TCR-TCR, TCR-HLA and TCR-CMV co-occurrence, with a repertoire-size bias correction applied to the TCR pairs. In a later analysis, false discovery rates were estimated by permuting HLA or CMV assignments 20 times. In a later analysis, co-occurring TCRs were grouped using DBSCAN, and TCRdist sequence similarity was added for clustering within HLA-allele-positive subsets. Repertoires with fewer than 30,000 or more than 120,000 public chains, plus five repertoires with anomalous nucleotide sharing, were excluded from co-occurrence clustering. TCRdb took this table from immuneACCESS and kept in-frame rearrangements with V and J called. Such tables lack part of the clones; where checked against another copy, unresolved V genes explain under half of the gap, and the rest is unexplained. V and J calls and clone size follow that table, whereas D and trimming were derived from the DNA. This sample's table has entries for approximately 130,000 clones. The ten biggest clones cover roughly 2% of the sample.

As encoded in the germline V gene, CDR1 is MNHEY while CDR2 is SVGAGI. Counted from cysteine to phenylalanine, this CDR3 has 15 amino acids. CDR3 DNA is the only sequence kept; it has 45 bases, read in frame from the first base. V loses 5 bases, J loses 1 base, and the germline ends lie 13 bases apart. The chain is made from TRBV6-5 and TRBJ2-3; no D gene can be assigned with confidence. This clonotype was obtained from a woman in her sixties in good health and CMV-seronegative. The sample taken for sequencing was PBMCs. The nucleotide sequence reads TGTGCCAGCAGTCTCCGCCCCCAGGGCACAGATACGCAGTATTTT. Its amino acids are CASSLRPQGTDTQYF.